This T cell receptor (beta chain) was sequenced for a study of T cell repertoires in cytomegalovirus infection. Study overall: Both CMV infection and a matching HLA type were indicated by public TCR beta signatures. Whole-study findings and limits: Within the response measured ex vivo, HLA-C-restricted CMV-specific TCR beta clonotypes were dominant. Totalled public TCR beta family frequency picked out people who carried CMV plus the relevant HLA.

One entry per CDR3 protein results from TCRdb running MiXCR on the reads. The table records 200,000 to 300,000 distinct CDR3 sequences, less than 9.5% of them present only once. This clonotype showed up many times. Its cognate antigen is unknown. The germline V and J ends were trimmed by 6 bases and 4 bases, with 12 bases remaining between them. The CDR3 runs to 13 residues. Germline assignment: CDR1 SGHVS and CDR2 FQNEAQ. The receptor was derived from a human donor in good health (CMV status not recorded). Some clones in this sample may be carry-over from other donors' samples. V usage is TRBV7-8 and J usage is TRBJ1-2; no definite D call. Sample: PBMCs. The CDR3 loop reads CASSSGRFYGYTF. CDR3 in DNA: TGTGCCAGCAGTTCCGGACGGTTCTATGGCTACACCTTC.